The following is a TCR beta chain sequence with its context. Its antigen is not known. These data originate in a study of graft-versus-host responses after intestinal transplantation. Clones were read by immunoSEQ multiplex PCR, and TCRdb kept only the in-frame ones, dropping some. Among roughly 60,000 clones listed, around 91% were seen once. The CDR3 consists of 15 residues. Germline lookup yields CDR1 KGHSY and CDR2 FQNENV. Germline trimming cut 2 bases from V and 6 bases from J; bases unmatched to any gene: 7. Points from the study as a whole: Within allografts, high graft-versus-host to host-versus-graft clonal ratios were seen among patients with graft-donor T cell macrochimerism. Among recipient marrow samples, GvH clones were found; some appeared first in ileum or blood.

The sequence was collected from a human patient who received an intestinal transplant, so some T cells may come from the graft donor. Sequencing was performed on PBMCs, taken 118 to 130 days after intestinal transplantation. The chain combines TRBV16 with TRBJ2-1, with 7 bases matching TRBD2. This CDR3 is CASSQEGGMANEQFF. CDR3 nucleotides: TGTGCCAGCAGCCAAGAGGGAGGGATGGCCAATGAGCAGTTCTTC.